This T cell receptor (beta chain) was found in a study of blood T cells in healthy people across ages. Study findings and constraints: In older individuals, TCR beta diversity per million T cells was lower, falling roughly linearly with age. Long-lived donors exceeded aged donors in naive CD4+ cells and diversity.

Combining a sample-barcoded 5' primer with a J-beta primer mix, a second PCR ran for 7 to 11 cycles. TCRdb processed the 5' RACE reads anew with MiXCR; each CDR3 protein has one entry. The data hold about 560,000 distinct CDR3 sequences, with roughly a quarter observed a single time. The CDR3 extends over 14 amino acids. J was trimmed by 8 bases and V by 5 bases; bases with no gene match: 10. Germline CDR1 and CDR2: MNHEY and SMNVEV (reference sequence). As concerns this clonotype: The antigen is unknown.

This sample also appeared in a second study, on T cells of mothers and their children. Per that study: The TCR beta CDR3 read count exceeded 9.5 million for each mother and was 2.5 million to 3 million for each child.

The sequence derives from a boy aged 2-9 years in good health. V and J are TRBV27 and TRBJ1-2; 8 nucleotides agree with TRBD1. The material sequenced was blood. As DNA, the CDR3 is TGTGCCAGCAGTCCCAGGACAGGGACGGGAGGCTACACCTTC. Translating it yields CASSPRTGTGGYTF.